One and the same sample provided the 8 T cell receptor beta chains below, sequenced in a study of a mutant IDH1 vaccine in newly diagnosed glioma. What these receptors recognize is not known. Only in-frame clones appear in the TCRdb table, and some are missing; sequencing was by immunoSEQ multiplex PCR. The table has tens of thousands of clones, over 65% seen once. Time point specified: week 35, safety follow-up. In the vaccine, a single dose held 300 ug of the mutant IDH1 20-mer peptide, along with topical imiquimod. The sequenced sample was PBMCs, obtained from a glioma patient whose treatment included an IDH1 peptide vaccine. These receptors were obtained from a man in his forties with glioma.

The chain has TRBV5-4 and TRBJ2-7; 8 bases are shared with TRBD2. This CDR3 has 15 residues. CDR1 and CDR2 from the germline V gene are SGHNT and YYREEE (reference sequence). Germline trimming cut 4 bases from V and 0 bases from J; bases unmatched to any gene: 6. The CDR3 coding sequence is TGTGCCAGCAGCCGAAGCGGGAGCCTCTCCTACGAGCAGTACTTC. Its protein is CASSRSGSLSYEQYF.

There are many counts of this clone. The V gene is TRBV7-2, the J gene TRBJ2-2; TRBD2 aligns across 7 bases. Trimming cost V 6 bases and J 1 base; bases outside gene matches: 8. CDR1 SGHTA and CDR2 FQGNSA come from the germline V gene. This CDR3 has 16 amino acids. This CDR3 reads CASRGVAGVNTGELFF. The CDR3 DNA reads TGTGCCAGCAGGGGGGTAGCGGGTGTGAACACCGGGGAGCTGTTTTTT.

A few counts support this clone. The chain recombines TRBV11-2 with TRBJ2-1; 9 nucleotides align to TRBD2. V trimming: 5 bases; J trimming: 7 bases; junction bases outside the gene matches: 12. Germline-derived CDR1 and CDR2 are SGHAT and FQNNGV. This CDR3 is built from 16 residues. CDR3 region: CASSPRNSGSSNEQFF. In nucleotides, the CDR3 is TGTGCCAGCAGCCCACGTAATAGCGGGAGTTCGAATGAGCAGTTCTTC. The full variable domain, its missing parts supplied by reference TRBV11-2 and TRBJ2-1, is EAGVAQSPRYKIIEKRQSVAFWCNPISGHATLYWYQQILGQGPKLLIQFQNNGVVDDSQLPKDRFSAERLKGVDSTLKIQPAKLEDSAVYLCASSPRNSGSSNEQFFGPGTRLTVL.

In its sample, this clone was seen a few times. V and J are TRBV19 and TRBJ2-7; 7 bases are a match to TRBD1. Germline CDR1 is LNHDA and CDR2 is SQIVND (reference sequence). The CDR3 length is 10 residues. The CDR3 reads CKGALSEQYF. The DNA of the CDR3 is TGTAAGGGGGCGTTGTCCGAGCAGTACTTC.

This chain uses TRBV9 with TRBJ1-5; no definite D call. The CDR3 spans 14 residues. CDR1 and CDR2 (germline): SGDLS, YYNGEE. Trimming removed 2 bases from V and 6 bases from J, with 12 bases in between. This CDR3 is CASSVYASGQPQHF. The DNA for the CDR3 is TGTGCCAGCAGCGTCTACGCGAGCGGTCAGCCCCAGCATTTT.

This clone was recorded only once. The chain joins TRBV4-1 to TRBJ1-2; 7 positions match TRBD1. V shed 5 bases, J shed 5 bases, and the junction held 11 bases outside the gene matches. Germline CDR1 reads MGHRA; CDR2 reads YSYEKL. The CDR3 covers 15 residues. CDR3 amino acids: CASSAPTGWLYGYTF. CDR3 DNA: TGCGCCAGCAGCGCCCCGACAGGGTGGCTTTATGGCTACACCTTC.

The chain couples TRBV4-1 to TRBJ2-1, with D hard to call. CDR3 size: 14 residues. From germline, CDR1 is MGHRA and CDR2 YSYEKL. Trimming stripped 1 base from V and 4 bases from J, with 8 bases between. The CDR3 spells CASSQGQAYNEQFF. The DNA for the CDR3 is TGCGCCAGCAGCCAAGGTCAAGCTTACAATGAGCAGTTCTTC.

This chain uses TRBV7-2 with TRBJ2-7; D is unresolved. Between the trimmed V and J ends, which lost 3 bases and 3 bases, there was a span of 9 bases. The germline V gene has CDR1 SGHTA and CDR2 FQGNSA. The CDR3 length is 13 residues. Here the CDR3 DNA reads TGTGCCAGCAGCTTCTCATTCAACTACGAGCAGTACTTC. It encodes CASSFSFNYEQYF. The variable domain in full, completed from reference TRBV7-2 and TRBJ2-7, reads GAGVSQSPSNKVTEKGKDVELRCDPISGHTALYWYRQSLGQGLEFLIYFQGNSAPDKSGLPSDRFSAERTGGSVSTLTIQRTQQEDSAVYLCASSFSFNYEQYFGPGTRLTVT.